This passage covers 26 T cell receptor beta chains from one sample sequenced in a study of identical twins (dated by TCRdb to the mid-2010s). Library prep was done by 5' RACE. The reads were generated on an Illumina HiSeq 2000. TCRdb reran the public reads through fastp at Q25 and MiXCR, keeping productive beta chains. Each record represents a unique CDR3 protein, reported with the most common genes and DNA among its rows. The sample table lists approximately 230,000 distinct CDR3 sequences, around 6.5% of them with a count of one. The ten largest clones capture approximately 15% of the sample. The same sample was also studied in work on T cells expressing NK-cell markers.

The sequenced material came from CD8+ T cells sorted from blood. The source of these receptors is a woman between 18 and 29 years old in good health.

This clonotype occurred a few times. The V call is TRBV12-3 or TRBV12-4, the J call TRBJ1-1; D gene unclear. The CDR3 consists of 14 residues. With 5 bases removed from V and 4 bases from J, the gap between germline ends came to 14 bases. CDR3 DNA: TGTGCCAGCAGTATCTCGGGCCTGGGCACTGAAGCTTTCTTT. It specifies CASSISGLGTEAFF.

The sample holds many counts of this clonotype. The V and J genes are TRBV11-1 and TRBJ2-1; 7 bases fit TRBD1. From germline, CDR1 is SGHAT and CDR2 FQDESV (reference sequence). V lost 0 bases to trimming and J lost 10 bases; unmatched junction nucleotides: 18. CDR3 length: 18 amino acids. The DNA for the CDR3 is TGTGCCAGCAGCTTAGCGTCCCTACCATCCCCACAGGGGAGCGAGCAGTTCTTC. Amino acids: CASSLASLPSPQGSEQFF.

The genes are TRBV29-1 and TRBJ2-7; D remains unclear. This CDR3 has 11 residues. Germline values: CDR1 SQVTM, CDR2 ANQGSEA. V lost 0 bases and J 6 bases, leaving 6 bases between the germline ends. In DNA, the CDR3 is TGCAGCGTTGAAGATGGGGTCGAGCAGTACTTC. This encodes CSVEDGVEQYF.

Ten or more counts support this clonotype. V usage is TRBV29-1 and J usage is TRBJ2-7, with D hard to call. Per germline, CDR1 SQVTM and CDR2 ANQGSEA. CDR3 length: 12 amino acids. V was clipped by 7 bases and J by 3 bases, with 13 bases between them. This CDR3 is CSGVIHGYEQYF. The CDR3 region has the DNA TGCAGCGGGGTCATCCACGGCTACGAGCAGTACTTC.

The table lists this clonotype with many counts. The V gene is TRBV3-1, the J gene TRBJ2-7, with D unresolved. Germline CDR1 is LGHDT and CDR2 is YNNKEL (reference sequence). Between the trimmed V and J ends, which lost 0 bases and 5 bases, there was a span of 11 bases. The CDR3 is 14 residues long. The CDR3 coding sequence is TGTGCCAGCAGCCAAGATCTGGGTGGAGACGAGCAGTACTTC. Translation gives CASSQDLGGDEQYF.

This clonotype was found many times. The DNA of the CDR3 is TGTGCCAGCAGCCTCCAGCGGGGGGGCCGCGGTGAGCAGTTCTTC. Amino acids: CASSLQRGGRGEQFF. The rearrangement joins TRBV7-9 to TRBJ2-1; 10 bases match TRBD2. With V trimmed by 5 bases and J by 9 bases, 10 bases remained unmatched. The CDR3 runs 15 residues. Germline CDR1 is SEHNR and CDR2 is FQNEAQ (reference sequence).

The chain recombines TRBV3-1 with TRBJ1-3, with D possibly TRBD1 on 5 matching bases. This CDR3 has 15 amino acids. V lost 0 bases and J lost 3, with 9 bases in between. Germline lookup yields CDR1 LGHDT and CDR2 YNNKEL (reference sequence). The CDR3 here is CASSQDFTGGNTIYF. As DNA, the CDR3 is TGTGCCAGCAGCCAAGATTTCACAGGTGGAAACACCATATATTTT.

The sample holds many counts of this clonotype. V usage is TRBV3-1 and J usage is TRBJ2-7; maybe TRBD1 (6 bases). The CDR3 spans 14 residues. Looked up from germline, CDR1 is LGHDT and CDR2 is YNNKEL (reference sequence). The ends were cut back, 7 bases at V and 4 bases at J, with 17 bases in the middle. CDR3 nucleotide sequence: TGTGCCAGCATGGATGGACAGTGGCCTTACGAGCAGTACTTC. Its protein product is CASMDGQWPYEQYF.

This clonotype was picked up many times. The rearrangement uses TRBV28 and TRBJ2-3, with 15 bases identical to TRBD2. The junction had 8 bases not matched to a gene; V was cut back by 6 bases and J by 4 bases. The length of the CDR3 is 17 residues. In germline, CDR1 is MDHEN, CDR2 SYDVKM. The CDR3 region is CASSRGLAGGGADTQYF. CDR3 DNA sequence: TGTGCCAGCAGCCGAGGACTAGCGGGAGGGGGAGCAGATACGCAGTATTTT. Based on the CDR3 plus reference TRBV28 and TRBJ2-3, the full variable domain is DVKVTQSSRYLVKRTGEKVFLECVQDMDHENMFWYRQDPGLGLRLIYFSYDVKMKEKGDIPEGYSVSREKKERFSLILESASTNQTSMYLCASSRGLAGGGADTQYFGPGTRLTVL.

Relative to its sample, this clonotype is medium-sized (0.01 to 0.1%). The V call is TRBV2, the J call TRBJ2-1; TRBD2 aligns across 9 bases. V was clipped by 4 bases and J by 5 bases; unmatched bases: 6. The CDR3 runs 15 residues. Germline assignment: CDR1 SNHLY and CDR2 FYNNEI. CDR3 in DNA: TGTGCCAGCAGTGCCCTAGCGGGGCGAAACAATGAGCAGTTCTTC. Protein: CASSALAGRNNEQFF.

In its sample, this clonotype was seen many times. V and J are TRBV4-1 and TRBJ2-3, with 8 nucleotides matching TRBD2. The CDR3 has 14 residues. Germline CDR1 and CDR2: MGHRA and YSYEKL. The V gene end was trimmed by 1 base and the J gene end by 4 bases; junction bases not matched to a gene: 1. In DNA form, the CDR3 reads TGCGCCAGCAGCCAAGTACTAGCGGCAGATACGCAGTATTTT. Residues: CASSQVLAADTQYF.

This clonotype turned up a few times. The CDR3 nucleotides read TGTGCCAGCAGCCCATTTCCGGGACACACAATCCTAGCTGGCACAGATACGCAGTATTTT. Translation gives CASSPFPGHTILAGTDTQYF. The chain recombines TRBV27 with TRBJ2-3; TRBD1 might be the D (6 bases). This CDR3 region has 20 residues. The ends were cut back, 6 bases at V and 1 base at J, with 29 bases in the middle. The germline gives CDR1 MNHEY, CDR2 SMNVEV (reference sequence).

This clonotype was found a few times. J is TRBJ1-4 and V is TRBV7-9, with a tentative D call TRBD1 (5 bases). This CDR3 is built from 16 residues. Trimming cost V 5 bases and J 0 bases, with 13 bases left between them. Germline CDR1 SEHNR, CDR2 FQNEAQ (reference sequence). CDR3 nucleotide sequence: TGTGCCAGCAGCGGGGATAGGGGCTCAACTAATGAAAAACTGTTTTTT. It codes for CASSGDRGSTNEKLFF.

Here the CDR3 reads CASSSHGGTEAFF. The CDR3 coding sequence is TGTGCCAGCAGTTCCCACGGGGGAACTGAAGCTTTCTTT. The gene calls are TRBV27 and TRBJ1-1, with a weak D call TRBD1 (5 bases). This CDR3 is built from 13 residues. Germline V gives CDR1 MNHEY, CDR2 SMNVEV (reference sequence). Trimming left V 4 bases short and J 5 bases short, with 11 bases between.

The sample holds many counts of this clonotype. J is TRBJ2-7 and V is TRBV27, with 7 bases fitting TRBD2. This CDR3 is 15 amino acids long. Germline CDR1 is MNHEY and CDR2 is SMNVEV (reference sequence). J gave up 2 bases and V 1 base, and 5 bases lay outside the gene matches. CDR3 sequence reads: CASSLFGDYTYEQYF. The CDR3 DNA is TGTGCCAGCAGTTTATTTGGGGACTACACCTACGAGCAGTACTTC.

The sample holds a few counts of this clonotype. The V call is TRBV5-1, the J call TRBJ2-1; D unclear. The CDR3 spans 15 residues. With 3 bases removed from V and 0 bases from J, the gap between germline ends came to 10 bases. CDR1 SGHRS and CDR2 YFSETQ come from the germline V gene. CDR3 sequence: CASSSDFTSYNEQFF. The CDR3 DNA is TGCGCCAGCAGCTCAGACTTTACCTCCTACAATGAGCAGTTCTTC.

The table lists this clonotype with a few counts. The V gene is TRBV7-2, the J gene TRBJ2-1, with D maybe TRBD2 (7 bases). The CDR3 runs 15 residues. Germline CDR1 is SGHTA and CDR2 is FQGNSA. V was cut by 0 bases and J by 6 bases, with 12 bases left in between. The CDR3 region has the DNA TGTGCCAGCAGCTTAGCGGTGGGAGGGGGCAATGAGCAGTTCTTC. This encodes CASSLAVGGGNEQFF.

This clonotype has a count of ten or more. This chain uses TRBV5-6 with TRBJ2-1, with D maybe TRBD2 (6 bases). The CDR3 contains 15 residues. Trimming cost V 2 bases and J 7 bases, with 16 bases left between them. Looked up from germline, CDR1 is SGHDT and CDR2 is YYEEEE. Written as DNA, the CDR3 is TGTGCCAGCAGCTTCGGCGTGCCTAGCGTGAATGAGCAGTTCTTC. Amino acids: CASSFGVPSVNEQFF.

The chain combines TRBV29-1 with TRBJ2-7; 7 nucleotides agree with TRBD1. The V segment lost 4 bases and the J segment 3 bases; nucleotides outside the gene matches: 9. The CDR3 is 14 amino acids. The germline V gene encodes CDR1 SQVTM and CDR2 ANQGSEA. The CDR3 sequence: CSVATGTVFYEQYF. The CDR3 DNA reads TGCAGCGTTGCGACCGGGACAGTCTTCTACGAGCAGTACTTC.

This clonotype was found a few times. V and J are TRBV20-1 and TRBJ2-1; D is uncertain. Trimming took off 2 bases at V and 4 bases at J, with 15 bases between the two ends. Germline V gene data show CDR1 as DFQATT and CDR2 as SNEGSKA (reference sequence). The CDR3 totals 15 residues. The CDR3 loop is CSARNPSIRYNEQFF. The CDR3 region has the DNA TGCAGTGCTAGAAACCCCTCGATCAGGTACAATGAGCAGTTCTTC.

The sample holds many counts of this clonotype. CDR3 sequence reads: CAGSPTTTYEQYF. CDR3 DNA sequence: TGCGCCGGATCCCCTACTACGACCTACGAGCAGTACTTC. This chain connects TRBV20-1 to TRBJ2-7, with D hard to call. The length of the CDR3 is 13 residues. The germline CDR1 and CDR2 sequences are DFQATT and SNEGSKA (reference sequence).

This clonotype was detected only a few times. The rearrangement joins TRBV29-1 to TRBJ2-3; unclear D gene. The V gene's germline CDR1 is SQVTM and CDR2 ANQGSEA. The ends were cut back, 7 bases at V and 2 bases at J, with 13 bases in the middle. This CDR3 has 13 residues. CDR3 amino acids: CSAMDGLTDTQYF. The CDR3 DNA follows: TGCAGCGCCATGGACGGCCTCACAGATACGCAGTATTTT.

This clonotype was counted at least ten times. The V gene is TRBV10-3, the J gene TRBJ1-6, with no clear D. V was cut by 2 bases and J by 5 bases, with 4 bases left in between. CDR3 size: 13 residues. Germline V gives CDR1 ENHRY, CDR2 SYGVKD. This CDR3 reads CAISEKDNSPLHF. The CDR3 DNA sequence: TGTGCCATCAGTGAGAAAGATAATTCACCCCTCCACTTT.

This clonotype was seen ten or more times. The V and J genes are TRBV4-1 and TRBJ2-1; unclear D gene. The germline V and J ends were trimmed by 1 base and 8 bases, with 3 bases remaining between them. This CDR3 comprises 11 residues. Germline CDR1 MGHRA, CDR2 YSYEKL. The CDR3 is CASSQADEQFF. The CDR3 DNA reads as TGCGCCAGCAGCCAAGCCGATGAGCAGTTCTTC.

This clonotype was counted ten times or more. As DNA, the CDR3 is TGCGCCAGCATCGAAGGTCCAGCGGAGGGAGAGACCCAGTACTTC. As protein: CASIEGPAEGETQYF. The V call is TRBV10-2, the J call TRBJ2-5; D is possibly TRBD2 (6 bases). The ends were cut back, 7 bases at V and 4 bases at J, with 19 bases in the middle. Germline-derived CDR1 and CDR2 are WSHSY and SAAADI. CDR3 length: 15 amino acids.

This clonotype was recorded at least ten times. This rearrangement joins TRBV6-1 to TRBJ2-2; TRBD1 might be the D (6 bases). The CDR3 has 14 residues. The germline V and J ends were trimmed by 7 bases and 2 bases, with 11 bases remaining between them. Germline V lookup: CDR1 MNHNS, CDR2 SASEGT. The CDR3 DNA is TGTGCCAGCAAAGCAGGGGTTAACACCGGGGAGCTGTTTTTT. Translating it yields CASKAGVNTGELFF.